The 13 T cell receptor beta chains listed next were all sequenced from one sample in a study of CD8 T cells in Susac syndrome. An input of about 0.5 to 1 ug of RNA was subjected to reverse transcription using random hexamers. MiXCR, run by TCRdb on the immunoSEQ multiplex PCR reads, gives a single entry per CDR3 protein. The data contain about 180,000 distinct CDR3 sequences, roughly 95% of them singletons. Sequenced: CD4+ T cells from PBMCs. Receptors originate from a human donor with Susac syndrome.

V gene TRBV7-8 combines with J gene TRBJ2-5; 9 nucleotides match TRBD1. Germline lookup yields CDR1 SGHVS and CDR2 FQNEAQ. The CDR3 spans 16 residues. Losses at the gene ends were 4 bases for V and 4 bases for J; bases not matched to a gene: 10. CDR3 region: CASSYTGGASGETQYF. The CDR3 DNA follows: TGTGCCAGCAGCTACACAGGGGGCGCTTCAGGAGAGACCCAGTACTTC. The complete variable domain, with remaining parts taken from reference TRBV7-8 and TRBJ2-5, reads GAGVSQSPRYKVAKRGQDVALRCDPISGHVSLFWYQQALGQGPEFLTYFQNEAQLDKSGLPSDRFFAERPEGSVSTLKIQRTQQEDSAVYLCASSYTGGASGETQYFGPGTRLLVL.

This sequence joins TRBV2 and TRBJ2-1; D gene unclear. Germline values: CDR1 SNHLY, CDR2 FYNNEI. Trimming took 7 bases from V and 4 from J, leaving 8 bases between them. The CDR3 runs 12 residues. The CDR3: CASMNLYNEQFF. The CDR3, as DNA: TGTGCCAGCATGAACCTTTACAATGAGCAGTTCTTC. The full variable domain, with the rest looked up from reference TRBV2 and TRBJ2-1, is EPEVTQTPSHQVTQMGQEVILRCVPISNHLYFYWYRQILGQKVEFLVSFYNNEISEKSEIFDDQFSVERPDGSNFTLKIRSTKLEDSAMYFCASMNLYNEQFFGPGTRLTVL.

The chain has TRBV4-1 and TRBJ2-3, with 7 bases identical to TRBD2. CDR3 length: 16 amino acids. J was trimmed by 2 bases and V by 1 base; bases with no gene match: 6. Germline V gives CDR1 MGHRA, CDR2 YSYEKL. CDR3 loop: CASSQGTRGNTDTQYF. DNA for the CDR3: TGCGCCAGCAGCCAAGGGACTAGGGGAAACACAGATACGCAGTATTTT.

Only one count was recorded for this clonotype. The genes are TRBV20-1 and TRBJ2-7, with 15 bases aligning to TRBD2. The CDR3 loop spans 14 amino acids. Germline V lookup: CDR1 DFQATT, CDR2 SNEGSKA (reference sequence). With 6 bases clipped from V and 7 bases from J, the junction kept 7 bases outside the gene matches. The CDR3 reads CSAQGTSGRLEQYF. The CDR3 DNA reads as TGCAGTGCCCAAGGGACTAGCGGGAGGCTTGAGCAGTACTTC.

V usage is TRBV20-1 and J usage is TRBJ2-7; 14 nucleotides agree with TRBD2. V shed 6 bases, J shed 1 base, and the junction held 11 bases outside the gene matches. This CDR3 comprises 17 residues. CDR1 and CDR2 (germline): DFQATT, SNEGSKA (reference sequence). The CDR3 spells CSAAPTSGRAKSYEQYF. The DNA of the CDR3 is TGCAGTGCGGCCCCGACTAGCGGGAGGGCCAAGTCCTACGAGCAGTACTTC.

The rearrangement uses TRBV15 and TRBJ1-5; possibly TRBD1 for D (5 bases). CDR1 is LNHNV and CDR2 is YYDKDF in the germline V gene (reference sequence). Trimming cost V 0 bases and J 3 bases, with 15 bases left between them. The CDR3 extends over 17 amino acids. CDR3 in DNA: TGTGCCACCAGCAGAGATCATTTCGGGGACTCCAATCAGCCCCAGCATTTT. It specifies CATSRDHFGDSNQPQHF.

The chain employs TRBV29-1 and TRBJ2-7; either TRBD1 or TRBD2 may fit D (6 bases each). This CDR3 comprises 13 residues. V shed 4 bases and J shed 2 bases, with 12 bases lying between them. The germline gives CDR1 SQVTM, CDR2 ANQGSEA. The CDR3, as DNA: TGCAGCGTTGTGGGGGCGGGACCCTACGAGCAGTACTTC. Encoded protein: CSVVGAGPYEQYF.

The V call is TRBV5-1, the J call TRBJ1-1; tentative D call: TRBD1 (5 bases). V was pared by 3 bases and J by 6 bases, with 9 bases between. The CDR3 covers 12 residues. Per the germline V gene, CDR1 is SGHRS and CDR2 is YFSETQ. In DNA, the CDR3 is TGCGCCAGCAGCTCGGGGGTAGCTGAAGCTTTCTTT. Protein: CASSSGVAEAFF.

The CDR3 DNA sequence: TGCAGCGTGGTAGGGTCCGCGAACACCGGGGAGCTGTTTTTT. Amino acids: CSVVGSANTGELFF. V gene TRBV29-1 combines with J gene TRBJ2-2; no clear D gene. From germline, CDR1 is SQVTM and CDR2 ANQGSEA. The CDR3 sequence is 14 residues long. V gave up 6 bases and J gave up 0 bases, with 11 bases separating them.

The V and J genes are TRBV19 and TRBJ1-5; unclear D gene. This CDR3 region has 13 residues. CDR1 and CDR2 from the germline V gene are LNHDA and SQIVND (reference sequence). The V end was cut by 6 bases, the J end by 6 bases, with 12 bases between. This CDR3 is CASRRGQGQPQHF. The CDR3 nucleotides read TGTGCCAGTAGGAGAGGGCAAGGTCAGCCCCAGCATTTT.

This sequence joins TRBV30 and TRBJ1-2; the D is unclear. The CDR3 runs to 13 residues. Germline V gene lookup returns CDR1 GTSNPN and CDR2 SVGIG (reference sequence). Trimming cost V 4 bases and J 8 bases, with 17 bases left between them. CDR3 in DNA: TGTGCCTGGAAACCGGAGATCCCGGTCGGCTACACCTTC. This encodes CAWKPEIPVGYTF.

The genes are TRBV27 and TRBJ1-5, with 12 bases matching TRBD1. The CDR3 is 20 amino acids. J gave up 4 bases and V 0 bases, and 13 bases lay outside the gene matches. CDR1 is MNHEY, CDR2 SMNVEV, per germline (reference sequence). The CDR3 sequence: CASSLSVPGQGATPNQPQHF. The CDR3 region has the DNA TGTGCCAGCAGTTTATCGGTCCCGGGACAGGGGGCAACACCTAATCAGCCCCAGCATTTT.

The chain joins TRBV29-1 to TRBJ1-2; TRBD1 matches 8 bases. J lost 8 bases, V lost 8 bases, and 10 bases had no gene match. This CDR3 has 12 residues. The germline gives CDR1 SQVTM, CDR2 ANQGSEA. For the CDR3, the DNA is TGCAGCATTGCGGTCACAGGGGGGGGCTACACCTTC. Protein sequence: CSIAVTGGGYTF.